Sequencing of this T cell receptor (beta chain) was carried out in a study of shared clonotypes between healthy human individuals. The length of the CDR3 is 14 residues. Trimming pared 4 bases from V and 1 base from J, leaving 10 bases between. Germline-derived CDR1 and CDR2 are MNHNS and SASEGT. TCRdb keeps only in-frame clones here, not all; method: immunoSEQ multiplex PCR. The data contain millions of clones, 95% of them singletons. This TCR derives from a man between 18 and 35 years old in good health. V and J are TRBV6-1 and TRBJ2-5; no reliable D call. Sample: naive CD4+ T cells sorted from blood. As for subset: CD45RA+ positively selected. The CDR3 loop reads CASSGGSFQETQYF. CDR3 DNA sequence: TGTGCCAGCAGTGGGGGTTCTTTCCAAGAGACCCAGTACTTC.